Shown below are 19 T cell receptor beta chains from a single sample sequenced in a study of T cells after yellow fever vaccination. TCRdb passed the 5' RACE reads through MiXCR, listing each CDR3 protein once. Among around 250,000 distinct CDR3 sequences listed, roughly 7.2% were seen once. The sample here was CD4+ T cells sorted from PBMCs, taken 15 days after the yellow fever booster vaccination. The receptors shown here come from a man aged 25 to 40 who received the YFV17D yellow fever vaccine.

This clonotype came up a few times. V usage is TRBV11-2 and J usage is TRBJ2-7; 9 bases line up with TRBD1. CDR1 SGHAT and CDR2 FQNNGV come from the germline V gene. V was pared by 4 bases and J by 4 bases, with 11 bases of the junction left unmatched. CDR3 length equals 16 residues. CDR3 region: CASSSIPGQGPYEQYF. The CDR3 nucleotides read TGTGCCAGCAGCTCCATCCCGGGACAGGGTCCATACGAGCAGTACTTC.

This clonotype showed up many times. The rearrangement links TRBV13 to TRBJ2-3; D uncertain. The CDR3 is 13 residues long. Germline V gene sequence: CDR1 PRHDT, CDR2 FYEKMQ (reference sequence). The germline V and J ends were trimmed by 5 bases and 2 bases, with 8 bases remaining between them. The CDR3, as DNA: TGTGCCAGCAGCAGGGATTTCACAGATACGCAGTATTTT. It translates to CASSRDFTDTQYF.

V and J are TRBV23-1 and TRBJ2-3; tentative D call: TRBD2 (6 bases). TRBV23-1 is an ORF; its function is uncertain. CDR3 size: 13 residues. Trimming removed 0 bases at V and 7 bases at J, with 8 bases between. CDR3: CASSQSGGYTQYF. CDR3 sequence (DNA): TGCGCCAGCAGTCAATCGGGGGGTTATACGCAGTATTTT.

This clonotype was detected many times. The V and J genes are TRBV6-5 and TRBJ1-3; D is unclear. The V end lost 4 bases, the J end lost 0 bases, and 7 bases lay between the germline ends. Germline CDR1 is MNHEY and CDR2 is SVGAGI. The CDR3 consists of 14 residues. This chain's CDR3 is CASSSPFSGNTIYF. The DNA of the CDR3 is TGTGCCAGCAGTTCGCCCTTCTCTGGAAACACCATATATTTT.

This clonotype showed up just a few times. V is TRBV5-1 and J is TRBJ1-1, with D possibly matching TRBD1 (5 bases). With 2 bases removed from V and 1 base from J, the gap between germline ends came to 9 bases. Per germline, CDR1 SGHRS and CDR2 YFSETQ. The CDR3 is 14 amino acids. Here the CDR3 reads CASSLGHPNTEAFF. The CDR3 DNA reads TGCGCCAGCAGCTTAGGACACCCGAACACTGAAGCTTTCTTT. Drawing the rest from reference TRBV5-1 and TRBJ1-1, the complete variable domain is KAGVTQTPRYLIKTRGQQVTLSCSPISGHRSVSWYQQTPGQGLQFLFEYFSETQRNKGNFPGRFSGRQFSNSRSEMNVSTLELGDSALYLCASSLGHPNTEAFFGQGTRLTVV.

This clonotype turned up a few times. The chain has TRBV7-3 and TRBJ2-1; 12 bases agree with TRBD1. Germline assignment: CDR1 SGHTA and CDR2 FQGTGA. This CDR3 contains 14 residues. Unmatched junction bases numbered 5, after V lost 6 bases and J lost 8 bases. CDR3 residues: CASSPGTGGYEQFF. CDR3 DNA sequence: TGTGCCAGCAGTCCCGGGACAGGGGGCTATGAGCAGTTCTTC.

This clonotype has more than one count but fewer than ten. CDR3 loop: CASSSRGEEPQHF. In DNA form, the CDR3 reads TGTGCCAGCAGCTCCCGTGGGGAAGAGCCCCAGCATTTT. V and J are TRBV7-2 and TRBJ1-5, with no clear D. This CDR3 has 13 residues. Germline-derived CDR1 and CDR2 are SGHTA and FQGNSA. The V and J ends lost 4 bases and 8 bases respectively, with 12 bases between them.

The chain carries TRBV3-1 and TRBJ2-7; D perhaps matches TRBD1 (5 bases). Germline V gives CDR1 LGHDT, CDR2 YNNKEL (reference sequence). V lost 5 bases, J lost 2 bases, and 10 bases lay in between. This CDR3 comprises 13 residues. The CDR3 DNA is TGTGCCAGCAGCAAGACAGAAACCTACGAGCAGTACTTC. Its protein product is CASSKTETYEQYF.

In this sample, this clonotype turned up many times. J is TRBJ2-7 and V is TRBV20-1; D call uncertain. Germline assignment: CDR1 DFQATT and CDR2 SNEGSKA (reference sequence). The CDR3 contains 12 residues. V dropped 3 bases and J dropped 5 bases, with 11 bases sitting between them. The CDR3 spells CSARASTHEQYF. CDR3 nucleotide sequence: TGCAGTGCTAGGGCTAGTACACACGAGCAGTACTTC.

This chain connects TRBV29-1 to TRBJ1-2; D is uncertain. This CDR3 is built from 12 residues. In germline, CDR1 is SQVTM, CDR2 ANQGSEA. The V end was cut by 4 bases, the J end by 2 bases, with 8 bases between. CDR3 protein: CSVGWNNYGYTF. The CDR3 DNA is TGCAGCGTTGGATGGAACAACTATGGCTACACCTTC. The variable domain in full, with the rest retrieved from reference TRBV29-1 and TRBJ1-2, is SAVISQKPSRDICQRGTSLTIQCQVDSQVTMMFWYRQQPGQSLTLIATANQGSEATYESGFVIDKFPISRPNLTFSTLTVSNMSPEDSSIYLCSVGWNNYGYTFGSGTRLTVV.

This clonotype was observed many times. The genes are TRBV19 and TRBJ2-1; no firm D call. The CDR3 is 14 residues long. The germline V and J ends were trimmed by 4 bases and 8 bases, with 15 bases remaining between them. CDR1 is LNHDA, CDR2 SQIVND, per germline (reference sequence). The CDR3 sequence is CASSSPVAVDEQFF. The CDR3 DNA follows: TGTGCCAGTAGTAGCCCCGTGGCAGTCGATGAGCAGTTCTTC.

This clonotype was counted only a few times. The chain is built from TRBV9 and TRBJ2-7; D call uncertain. V lost 4 bases and J 2 bases, leaving 10 bases between the germline ends. The CDR3 sequence is 13 residues long. Germline V lookup: CDR1 SGDLS, CDR2 YYNGEE. For the CDR3, the DNA is TGTGCCAGCAGCTATACTCCGGCCTACGAGCAGTACTTC. It codes for CASSYTPAYEQYF. Together with reference TRBV9 and TRBJ2-7, the CDR3 gives the full variable domain: DSGVTQTPKHLITATGQRVTLRCSPRSGDLSVYWYQQSLDQGLQFLIQYYNGEERAKGNILERFSAQQFPDLHSELNLSSLELGDSALYFCASSYTPAYEQYFGPGTRLTVT.

V gene TRBV6-5 combines with J gene TRBJ1-6; no clear D gene. V was clipped by 2 bases and J by 7 bases, with 12 bases between them. The germline V gene has CDR1 MNHEY and CDR2 SVGAGI. The CDR3 runs 15 residues. The chain's CDR3 is CASSYHQNINSPLHF. As DNA, the CDR3 is TGTGCCAGCAGTTACCACCAAAACATAAATTCACCCCTCCACTTT.

In DNA form, the CDR3 reads TGTGCCAGCAGCTTAGCGCAGGGGGCGGGTGGCTACACCTTC. This codes for CASSLAQGAGGYTF. J is TRBJ1-2 and V is TRBV7-2; 8 bases line up with TRBD1. V trimming: 0 bases; J trimming: 7 bases; junction bases outside the gene matches: 4. Germline values: CDR1 SGHTA, CDR2 FQGNSA. CDR3 size: 14 residues.

The chain carries TRBV18 and TRBJ2-6, with TRBD2 matching over 9 bases. In germline, CDR1 is KGHSH, CDR2 LQKENI. V gave up 2 bases and J gave up 4 bases; unmatched junction bases: 9. The CDR3 has 18 amino acids. Written as DNA, the CDR3 is TGTGCCAGCTCACCATCCCTAGCGGGACTTTCCGGGGCCAACGTCCTGACTTTC. Its translation: CASSPSLAGLSGANVLTF.

This clonotype was seen more than once but under ten times. This chain uses TRBV7-9 with TRBJ2-1; the D call may be TRBD1 or TRBD2 (6 bases each). The CDR3 has 12 residues. V shed 8 bases and J shed 10 bases, with 15 bases lying between them. In germline, CDR1 is SEHNR, CDR2 FQNEAQ (reference sequence). The CDR3 DNA is TGTGCCAGCCCTGGGGGGCCTTACGAGCAGTTCTTC. This translates into CASPGGPYEQFF.

The chain recombines TRBV20-1 with TRBJ2-5; 7 nucleotides agree with TRBD2. This CDR3 contains 14 residues. The germline V gene has CDR1 DFQATT and CDR2 SNEGSKA (reference sequence). Unmatched junction bases numbered 10, after V lost 6 bases and J lost 3 bases. The CDR3 coding sequence is TGCAGTGCCCCCCCCGGGACTACTAAAGAGACCCAGTACTTC. This encodes CSAPPGTTKETQYF.

This clonotype occurred many times. The chain joins TRBV12-3 or TRBV12-4 to TRBJ2-1; D unresolved. The CDR3 covers 14 residues. V was shortened by 4 bases and J by 7 bases, with 14 bases between the two germline ends. This chain's CDR3 is CASSSGLPTNEQFF. The CDR3 DNA follows: TGTGCCAGCAGTTCCGGGCTCCCGACGAATGAGCAGTTCTTC.

The chain is built from TRBV14 and TRBJ1-2; weak D call: TRBD1 (5 bases). This CDR3 spans 20 amino acids. Germline V gene lookup returns CDR1 SGHDN and CDR2 FVKESK. V was trimmed by 1 base and J by 4 bases, leaving 28 bases between them. CDR3 region: CASSQVTLIGQADPCYGYTF. CDR3 sequence (DNA): TGTGCCAGCAGCCAAGTAACTCTGATTGGACAAGCAGATCCATGCTATGGCTACACCTTC.